Described below is a single T cell receptor beta chain sequence and its context. Its antigen has not been determined. No base qualities exist here, and no much larger clone lies one base off it. The library was prepared using the immunoSEQ multiplex PCR assay. For most patients, genomic DNA was isolated with the Qiagen DNeasy Blood and Tissue Kit and shipped frozen to Adaptive Biotechnologies for TCR sequencing. High-throughput TCR-beta CDR3 sequencing of genomic DNA from most patients was performed by Adaptive Biotechnologies. Concerning the study's data processing: Adaptive's ImmunoSEQ software was the source of the TCR sequencing data for roughly 19 patients, while a few other patients were processed with MiXCR and VDJtools. To correct CD4 versus CD8 sorting errors, any sequence found in both subsets at a frequency ratio below 5:1 was removed. CDR3 nucleotide sequences shared between donor and recipient were removed because their origin could not be assigned. To be classed as alloreactive, a clone needed at least 2-fold expansion over unstimulated cells and a minimum CFSE-low frequency of 0.002% (template counts) or 0.001% (read counts). Mappable clones were those detected in sequenced pre-transplant spleen, lymph node, or MLR CFSE-low populations of the donor or recipient. The cumulative frequency of alloreactive clones was calculated as a percentage of all sequences, weighted by copy number. TCRdb stores this immuneACCESS table with in-frame sequences only. Part of the clones is absent; in the studies checked, under half of the shortfall reflects unresolved V genes, and no reason is known for the rest. The V and J calls and the clone size are those of that table, but D and trimming were determined from the DNA. Within this sample are roughly 110,000 clones, with 90% to 95% of them counted one time only. Of the sample, roughly 1% falls within the top ten clones.

This sample stems from a study of graft-versus-host responses after intestinal transplantation (TCRdb year 2021). Notes on the research overall: Recipients received multivisceral, liver-intestinal, or isolated intestinal transplants. Every recipient was given anti-thymocyte globulin induction, then maintenance tacrolimus and steroids for about three years. After intestinal transplantation, graft-versus-host and host-versus-graft alloreactive T cell clones in the graft, circulation and bone marrow were tracked using bulk TCR-beta CDR3 sequencing. To identify alloreactive clones, pre-transplant mixed lymphocyte reaction products were sequenced and then compared with unstimulated pre-transplant donor and recipient T cells. The cohort enrolled 20 to 25 intestinal transplant recipients including one retransplant, and a few patients lacking pretransplant specimens were excluded. A peak of at least 4% donor T cells among recipient peripheral blood mononuclear cells was the definition used for donor T cell macrochimerism. Rather than being sequenced by the commercial service, samples from three later patients were sequenced in-house on an Illumina MiSeq and processed with MiXCR.

What this sample's time point label stands for: cells obtained before transplantation from donor or recipient. CD3+CD4+ and CD3+CD8+ populations were FACS-sorted from unstimulated pre-transplant donor and recipient cells taken from spleen or lymph nodes. Beyond this particular receptor, the publication reports: In patients with donor T cell macrochimerism, the allografts had high GvH to HvG T cell clonal ratios. Early after transplant, peak levels of circulating GvH clones were found to be associated with declines in HvG clones. The relatively low number and heterogeneity of intestinal transplant patients limited the conclusions. GvH clones were detected in recipient bone marrow, and some appeared earlier in ileal mucosa or blood, consistent with an intestinal mucosal origin.

The CDR3 runs 14 residues from the cysteine to the phenylalanine. Only the CDR3 DNA stays, 42 bases, in frame from base 1. Taken from the germline V gene, the CDR1 and CDR2 loops are SGHRS and YFSETQ. From V the trimming removes 4 bases and from J it removes 12 bases, while the gene matches leave 12 bases of the junction unaccounted for. The chain uses TRBV5-1 and TRBJ1-4, with 7 central nucleotides matching TRBD1. This sequence originates from a human donor who was the organ donor for an intestinal transplant. Sequencing was performed on unstimulated CD8+ T cells sorted from spleen or lymph node cells, taken before transplant. The CDR3 reads as follows: CASSHGQDIDELFF. The DNA sequence is as follows: TGCGCCAGCAGCCACGGACAGGACATTGACGAACTGTTTTTT.